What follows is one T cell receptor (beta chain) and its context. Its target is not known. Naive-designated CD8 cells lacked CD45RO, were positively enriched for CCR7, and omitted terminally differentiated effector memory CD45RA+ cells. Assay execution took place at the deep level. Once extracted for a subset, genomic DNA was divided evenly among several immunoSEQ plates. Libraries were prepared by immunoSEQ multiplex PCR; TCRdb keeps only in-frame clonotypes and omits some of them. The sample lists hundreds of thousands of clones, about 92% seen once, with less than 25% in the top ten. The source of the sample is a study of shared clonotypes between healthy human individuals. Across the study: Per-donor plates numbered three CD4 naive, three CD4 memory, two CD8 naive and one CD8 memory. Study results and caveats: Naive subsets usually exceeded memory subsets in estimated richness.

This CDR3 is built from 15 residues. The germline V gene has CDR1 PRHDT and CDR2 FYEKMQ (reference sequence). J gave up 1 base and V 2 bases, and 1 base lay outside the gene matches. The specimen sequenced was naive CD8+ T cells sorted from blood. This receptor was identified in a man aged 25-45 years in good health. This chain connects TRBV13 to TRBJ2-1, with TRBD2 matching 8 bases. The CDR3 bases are TGTGCCAGCAGCTTACGGGGGGGATCCTACAATGAGCAGTTCTTC. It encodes CASSLRGGSYNEQFF.